Below, 32 T cell receptor beta chains from the same sample are listed, as sequenced in a study of T cell repertoires in cytomegalovirus infection. TCRdb re-analysed the reads in MiXCR, keeping a single row per CDR3 protein. Among about 230,000 distinct CDR3 sequences listed, about 23% were seen once. Sequenced sample: CD8+ T cells from PBMCs. These receptors were obtained from a human donor in good health (CMV status not recorded). Some clones in this sample may be carry-over from other donors' samples.

Ten or more counts support this clonotype. The rearrangement links TRBV7-6 to TRBJ2-3; D possibly corresponds to TRBD1 (6 bases). The CDR3 contains 14 residues. Trimming stripped 5 bases from V and 5 bases from J, with 14 bases between. Germline-derived CDR1 and CDR2 are SGHVS and FNYEAQ. The CDR3 DNA is TGTGCCAGCAGCCAAGGCCCAGGGGAAGATACGCAGTATTTT. Translation gives CASSQGPGEDTQYF.

With respect to this clonotype: Just one base apart from a much larger clone, this may be a read error. This chain connects TRBV7-8 to TRBJ1-2; 8 bases are shared with TRBD1. The CDR3 extends over 16 amino acids. Germline assignment: CDR1 SGHVS and CDR2 FQNEAQ. The CDR3 nucleotides are TGTACCAGCAGCTTAGACCCCGGGACAGGTGGATATGGCTACACCTTC. This sequence encodes CTSSLDPGTGGYGYTF.

This clonotype was observed a few times. This rearrangement joins TRBV29-1 to TRBJ1-2, with no clear D. Between the trimmed V and J ends, which lost 3 bases and 4 bases, there was a span of 9 bases. The CDR3 totals 12 residues. Germline CDR1 SQVTM, CDR2 ANQGSEA. The DNA for the CDR3 is TGCAGCGTTGATACGGGAACCTATGGCTACACCTTC. It codes for CSVDTGTYGYTF.

V is TRBV12-5 and J is TRBJ2-1, with a weak D call TRBD2 (6 bases). There are 14 residues in the CDR3. The germline CDR1 and CDR2 sequences are LGHNT and FRNRAP. The V and J ends lost 8 bases and 5 bases respectively, with 16 bases between them. The CDR3 nucleotides read TGTGCTAGTTCAACTGCGGGACCAAACAATGAGCAGTTCTTC. This encodes CASSTAGPNNEQFF. Full variable domain (rest looked up from reference TRBV12-5 and TRBJ2-1): DARVTQTPRHKVTEMGQEVTMRCQPILGHNTVFWYRQTMMQGLELLAYFRNRAPLDDSGMPKDRFSAEMPDATLATLKIQPSEPRDSAVYFCASSTAGPNNEQFFGPGTRLTVL.

This clonotype was detected once. The rearrangement joins TRBV29-1 to TRBJ2-7; weak D call: TRBD1 (5 bases). V lost 5 bases and J 6 bases, leaving 11 bases between the germline ends. CDR1 SQVTM and CDR2 ANQGSEA come from the germline V gene. The CDR3 is 11 amino acids. CDR3 nucleotide sequence: TGCAGCGTTTTCAGGGAAACCGAGCAGTACTTC. Its protein is CSVFRETEQYF.

This clonotype was seen only a few times. This sequence joins TRBV5-6 and TRBJ2-2; no clear D gene. The CDR3 is made up of 13 amino acids. CDR1 is SGHDT and CDR2 is YYEEEE in the germline V gene. Deletions cut 0 bases from V and 7 bases from J, with 7 bases between. The chain's CDR3 is CASSLVGDGELFF. DNA of the CDR3: TGTGCCAGCAGCTTGGTGGGTGACGGGGAGCTGTTTTTT.

This clonotype was counted only a few times. A read error is possible here, since a much larger clone lies one base away. The chain links TRBV20-1 to TRBJ2-1, with 13 positions matching TRBD2. Germline CDR1 reads DFQATT; CDR2 reads SNEGSKA (reference sequence). Unmatched junction bases numbered 1, after V lost 1 base and J lost 7 bases. The length of the CDR3 is 14 residues. The DNA of the CDR3 is TGCAGTGCTAGAGTGGGACTAGCGGGGAATGAGCAGTTCTTC. It translates to CSARVGLAGNEQFF.

This clonotype was seen a handful of times. This chain joins TRBV6-2 or TRBV6-3 and TRBJ2-3, with D unresolved. CDR1 and CDR2 from the germline V gene are MNHEY and SVGEGT. The CDR3 is 16 amino acids. V dropped 0 bases and J dropped 2 bases, with 12 bases sitting between them. As DNA, the CDR3 is TGTGCCAGCAGTTACTCTGCCCTGTGGGCCACAGATACGCAGTATTTT. This sequence encodes CASSYSALWATDTQYF.

V usage is TRBV6-8 and J usage is TRBJ1-1; D gene unclear. Germline loops: CDR1 MNHGY, CDR2 SAAAGT. Trimming removed 6 bases from V and 1 base from J, with 15 bases in between. The CDR3 sequence is 15 residues long. The CDR3 here is CASSPTEGGNTEAFF. The CDR3, as DNA: TGTGCCAGCAGCCCAACCGAGGGAGGGAACACTGAAGCTTTCTTT.

The sample holds a few counts of this clonotype. This chain joins TRBV4-1 and TRBJ1-1; D may be TRBD1 (5 bases). This CDR3 contains 13 residues. The V gene lost 2 bases and the J gene lost 3 bases, with 7 bases spanning the gap. CDR1 and CDR2 from the germline V gene are MGHRA and YSYEKL. For the CDR3, the DNA is TGCGCCAGCAGCCAATCCAGGGACACTGAAGCTTTCTTT. Translation gives CASSQSRDTEAFF.

In its sample, this clonotype was seen many times. The V gene is TRBV20-1, the J gene TRBJ2-1; 14 positions match TRBD2. Germline V CDR1 and CDR2: DFQATT, SNEGSKA (reference sequence). With 6 bases clipped from V and 6 bases from J, the junction kept 19 bases outside the gene matches. The CDR3 has 19 residues. The CDR3 sequence is CSAHAALTSGGATPNEQFF. The CDR3 region has the DNA TGCAGTGCCCATGCCGCCTTGACTAGCGGGGGGGCCACCCCCAATGAGCAGTTCTTC.

The chain uses TRBV25-1 and TRBJ2-1, with D possibly matching TRBD2 (6 bases). Deletions cut 1 base from V and 8 bases from J, with 12 bases between. The CDR3 runs to 14 residues. In germline, CDR1 is MGHDK, CDR2 SYGVNS. As DNA, the CDR3 is TGTGCCAGCAGTGAATCCCGGGGGTACGATGAGCAGTTCTTC. This encodes CASSESRGYDEQFF.

There are many counts of this clonotype. The V gene is TRBV6-2 or TRBV6-3, the J gene TRBJ1-1, with a possible D match to TRBD1 (5 bases). Trimming stripped 7 bases from V and 3 bases from J, with 12 bases between. The CDR3 contains 13 residues. CDR1 and CDR2 (germline): MNHEY, SVGEGT. CDR3 loop: CASNSGKDTEAFF. The CDR3 region has the DNA TGTGCCAGCAACTCAGGGAAAGACACTGAAGCTTTCTTT.

This clonotype was counted a few times. V gene TRBV2 combines with J gene TRBJ2-7; 7 nucleotides align to TRBD1. The V gene end was trimmed by 6 bases and the J gene end by 1 base; junction bases not matched to a gene: 6. The length of the CDR3 is 14 residues. Germline V lookup: CDR1 SNHLY, CDR2 FYNNEI. The CDR3 loop reads CASSAYRGSYEQYF. The CDR3 nucleotides are TGTGCCAGCAGCGCGTACAGGGGATCCTACGAGCAGTACTTC.

This clonotype was detected many times. This sequence joins TRBV28 and TRBJ2-7; TRBD1 matches at 11 bases. From germline, CDR1 is MDHEN and CDR2 SYDVKM. After removal of 10 bases from V and 2 bases from J, the junction contained 16 bases not matched to a gene. There are 17 residues in the CDR3. CDR3 DNA: TGTGCCATCACGAACCCACCGGGACAGGGGGTTCCCTACGAGCAGTACTTC. Its translation: CAITNPPGQGVPYEQYF.

This clonotype was recorded at least ten times. The genes are TRBV20-1 and TRBJ1-4, with a tentative D call TRBD1 (6 bases). The CDR3 is made up of 13 amino acids. Trimming shortened V by 6 bases and J by 7 bases, and 15 bases separated the two germline ends. Germline CDR1 DFQATT, CDR2 SNEGSKA (reference sequence). The CDR3 spells CSATDRIGEKLFF. CDR3 DNA: TGCAGTGCAACAGACAGGATCGGTGAAAAACTGTTTTTT.

In this sample, this clonotype turned up a few times. The chain carries TRBV11-2 and TRBJ2-7; the match to TRBD1 covers 9 bases. Trimming removed 0 bases from V and 2 bases from J; junction bases left unmatched: 5. Germline CDR1 reads SGHAT; CDR2 reads FQNNGV. This CDR3 contains 16 residues. The CDR3 protein is CASSLEGGTGTYEQYF. CDR3 DNA: TGTGCCAGCAGCTTAGAAGGGGGGACAGGGACCTACGAGCAGTACTTC.

This clonotype has only a few counts. This chain uses TRBV5-5 with TRBJ2-3; either TRBD1 or TRBD2 may fit D (5 bases each). The CDR3 totals 15 residues. Germline V lookup: CDR1 SGHKS, CDR2 YYEKEE (reference sequence). The V and J ends lost 0 bases and 1 base respectively, with 9 bases between them. In DNA form, the CDR3 reads TGTGCCAGCAGCTTGGCAGTGGGGGGCACAGATACGCAGTATTTT. This sequence encodes CASSLAVGGTDTQYF.

This clonotype was picked up many times. The chain combines TRBV5-6 with TRBJ1-1; D unresolved. Trimming left V 0 bases short and J 2 bases short, with 5 bases between. Germline V CDR1 and CDR2: SGHDT, YYEEEE. This CDR3 has 13 residues. The CDR3 sequence: CASSLEFNTEAFF. In DNA form, the CDR3 reads TGTGCCAGCAGCTTGGAGTTCAACACTGAAGCTTTCTTT.

This clonotype was detected many times. V usage is TRBV7-2 and J usage is TRBJ1-1; D ambiguous. The CDR3 is made up of 14 amino acids. CDR1 and CDR2 (germline): SGHTA, FQGNSA. Trimming left V 4 bases short and J 1 base short, with 10 bases between. The CDR3 protein is CASSSRTGNTEAFF. The DNA of the CDR3 is TGTGCCAGCAGCTCCCGGACGGGGAACACTGAAGCTTTCTTT.

The sample holds many counts of this clonotype. The chain carries TRBV7-9 and TRBJ2-3, with D perhaps given as TRBD1 or TRBD2 (5 bases each). CDR1 is SEHNR and CDR2 is FQNEAQ in the germline V gene (reference sequence). V was shortened by 3 bases and J by 1 base, with 8 bases between the two germline ends. The length of the CDR3 is 14 residues. The chain's CDR3 is CASSFQGRTDTQYF. DNA of the CDR3: TGTGCCAGCAGCTTTCAGGGACGCACAGATACGCAGTATTTT.

About this clonotype itself: A much larger clone lies a single base off, so this may be a read error. The chain links TRBV5-5 to TRBJ1-5; no clear D gene. Germline-derived CDR1 and CDR2 are SGHKS and YYEKEE (reference sequence). The CDR3 has 14 amino acids. V lost 4 bases and J 7 bases, leaving 15 bases between the germline ends. The CDR3 protein is CASSNEEVHQPQHF. CDR3 bases: TGTGCCAGCAGCAATGAGGAGGTCCACCAGCCCCAGCATTTT.

This chain connects TRBV20-1 to TRBJ2-3; D remains ambiguous. The CDR3 is 17 residues long. Germline V CDR1 and CDR2: DFQATT, SNEGSKA (reference sequence). Trimming took 1 base from V and 3 from J, leaving 20 bases between them. The CDR3 DNA reads TGCAGTGCTAGAGGGAGCCCTGGGAAGGCCCTGACAGATACGCAGTATTTT. Its translation: CSARGSPGKALTDTQYF.

The V gene is TRBV12-3 or TRBV12-4, the J gene TRBJ2-3; D possibly corresponds to TRBD1 (6 bases). Trimming took 0 bases from V and 2 from J, leaving 9 bases between them. The CDR3 extends over 15 amino acids. CDR3 coding DNA: TGTGCCAGCAGTTTAGCGGACAGAGCCACAGATACGCAGTATTTT. The encoded protein is CASSLADRATDTQYF.

The chain links TRBV7-6 to TRBJ2-3, with 9 bases aligning to TRBD2. V shed 2 bases and J 4 bases; nucleotides not matched to a gene: 10. Germline V CDR1 and CDR2: SGHVS, FNYEAQ. The CDR3 has 17 amino acids. In nucleotides, the CDR3 is TGTGCCAGCAGCTTATCCACGGCTAGCGGGGCCGCAGATACGCAGTATTTT. Protein: CASSLSTASGAADTQYF. Drawing the rest from reference TRBV7-6 and TRBJ2-3, the complete variable domain is GAGVSQSPRYKVTKRGQDVALRCDPISGHVSLYWYRQALGQGPEFLTYFNYEAQQDKSGLPNDRFSAERPEGSISTLTIQRTEQRDSAMYRCASSLSTASGAADTQYFGPGTRLTVL.

J is TRBJ1-5 and V is TRBV15; tentatively, D is TRBD1 (5 bases). Germline V gives CDR1 LNHNV, CDR2 YYDKDF (reference sequence). CDR3 length: 15 residues. Trimming shortened V by 9 bases and J by 2 bases, and 17 bases separated the two germline ends. The CDR3 region has the DNA TGTGCCACTAACTCAGGGAGCTTCGGCAATCAGCCCCAGCATTTT. Translation gives CATNSGSFGNQPQHF.

This chain uses TRBV20-1 with TRBJ2-1, with 12 bases aligning to TRBD1. The germline gives CDR1 DFQATT, CDR2 SNEGSKA (reference sequence). There are 16 residues in the CDR3. Germline trimming cut 1 base from V and 8 bases from J; bases unmatched to any gene: 9. This chain's CDR3 is CSARGGEGQGAYEQFF. In nucleotides, the CDR3 is TGCAGTGCTAGAGGGGGTGAGGGACAGGGGGCATATGAGCAGTTCTTC.

This clonotype was observed at least ten times. V gene TRBV7-2 combines with J gene TRBJ2-3; 11 positions match TRBD2. This CDR3 has 14 residues. CDR1 and CDR2 (germline): SGHTA, FQGNSA. The V gene end was trimmed by 3 bases and the J gene end by 8 bases; junction bases not matched to a gene: 4. CDR3 bases: TGTGCCAGCAGCTTGACCGGGACTAGCGGTACGCAGTATTTT. Amino acid sequence: CASSLTGTSGTQYF.

J is TRBJ2-3 and V is TRBV20-1; 14 bases line up with TRBD2. Per germline, CDR1 DFQATT and CDR2 SNEGSKA (reference sequence). V trimming: 5 bases; J trimming: 0 bases; junction bases outside the gene matches: 10. The length of the CDR3 is 18 residues. The DNA for the CDR3 is TGCAGTGCTGGGGGACTAGCGGGGGCTACTTCTAGCACAGATACGCAGTATTTT. Translated: CSAGGLAGATSSTDTQYF.

This clonotype has ten or more counts. The genes are TRBV12-3 or TRBV12-4 and TRBJ1-3; no reliable D call. V lost 6 bases, J lost 2 bases, and 11 bases lay in between. This CDR3 spans 14 amino acids. CDR3: CASSPQLAGNTIYF. The CDR3, as DNA: TGTGCCAGCAGCCCACAGCTGGCTGGAAACACCATATATTTT.

The DNA of the CDR3 is TGTGCCAGCACCGGCCCAGCAATGGAAGCTTTCTTT. This translates into CASTGPAMEAFF. The chain joins TRBV27 to TRBJ1-1; D is unclear. This CDR3 has 12 amino acids. Between the trimmed V and J ends, which lost 7 bases and 8 bases, there was a span of 14 bases. In germline, CDR1 is MNHEY, CDR2 SMNVEV (reference sequence).

The CDR3 sequence is CSARDEEETQYF. CDR3 sequence (DNA): TGCAGTGCTAGAGATGAGGAAGAGACCCAGTACTTC. V and J are TRBV20-1 and TRBJ2-5, with unresolved D. Trimming left V 0 bases short and J 3 bases short, with 5 bases between. Looked up from germline, CDR1 is DFQATT and CDR2 is SNEGSKA (reference sequence). The CDR3 is 12 amino acids.